This TCR beta chain originates from a study of T cells in localized non-small cell lung cancer. Study-level findings and limits: There was an association of higher blood T cell density with longer overall survival. Since sequencing was restricted to only one region of the tumor, intratumor heterogeneity remains a possibility. In adjacent lung, a median roughly 58 of the top 100 tumor clones were found.

Repertoires were generated with immunoSEQ multiplex PCR, while TCRdb's copy carries only in-frame clones and drops some. The sample yields more than 100,000 clones, around 92% seen once. Turning to this clone: Its specificity is unknown.

With 5 bases removed from V and 0 bases from J, the gap between germline ends came to 20 bases. There are 17 residues in the CDR3. The germline CDR1 and CDR2 sequences are SGHAT and FQNNGV. The J gene is TRBJ2-7, the V gene TRBV11-2; the D gene is possibly TRBD2 (6 bases). This TCR was sampled from a female donor of 60 years or more with stage I lung adenocarcinoma. Sample: peripheral blood, taken before any cancer treatment. DNA of the CDR3: TGTGCCAGCAGCACCCGACCCGGGGGTGGCAACTCCTACGAGCAGTACTTC. This codes for CASSTRPGGGNSYEQYF.